The rows below give T cell receptor beta chains drawn from one sample of a study of molecular identifiers for immune sequencing clone quantification. TCRdb reanalysed the PCR reads using MiXCR and keeps one entry per CDR3 protein. The data contain about 640,000 distinct CDR3 sequences, nearly 20% of them singletons. Sequenced: naive CD8+ T cells from blood, with Jurkat cell RNA spiked in. These receptor sequences come from a human donor in good health. Some libraries in this study had Jurkat cell RNA spiked in. Both conserved end residues are trimmed from each CDR3. The order of the fields is CDR3 length, V gene, J gene, CDR3 protein.

12	TRBV27	TRBJ2-5	ASSYMSAEETQY
12	TRBV19	TRBJ2-3	ASSWNSPTDTQY
11	TRBV11-2	TRBJ2-7	ASGLRGSYEQY
11	TRBV6-2/TRBV6-3	TRBJ2-3	ATTRVLTDTQY
13	TRBV7-2	TRBJ2-7	ASSPPGRGPYEQY
12	TRBV14	TRBJ1-6	ASSPGQGATPLH
12	TRBV27	TRBJ2-1	ASSARTAYNEQF
16	TRBV6-2/TRBV6-3	TRBJ2-6	ASSYSQERTARANVLT
13	TRBV28	TRBJ1-2	ASSLSVTGIYGYT
14	TRBV7-6	TRBJ2-3	ASSPPFGKSTDTQY
14	TRBV2	TRBJ1-6	ASSEEGHSYNSPLH
12	TRBV20-1	TRBJ2-7	SARISRGLYEQY
12	TRBV27	TRBJ2-7	ASSSRTGSYDQY
14	TRBV5-4	TRBJ2-3	ASSLVVSGGGDTQY
14	TRBV7-9	TRBJ2-2	ASSSSSGSGTGELF
13	TRBV3-1	TRBJ2-2	ASSQSSVGDGELF
11	TRBV28	TRBJ2-7	ASRGNSDYEQY
12	TRBV16	TRBJ1-5	ASSQSAGNQPQH
10	TRBV9	TRBJ1-3	ASSVEGNTIY
18	TRBV4-1	TRBJ2-6	ASSQSPGTGSHSGANVLT
14	TRBV7-9	TRBJ2-1	ASKSLAGEFYNEQF
11	TRBV10-3	TRBJ2-3	AISEPPEDTQY
12	TRBV25-1	TRBJ2-7	ASSIGKTGDEQY
12	TRBV19	TRBJ2-1	ASGIGFGPNEQF
12	TRBV2	TRBJ1-5	ASSERDSNQPQH
14	TRBV7-9	TRBJ2-1	ASSPMHTTGVDEQF
12	TRBV5-4	TRBJ2-2	ASSLWDNPGELF
13	TRBV6-6	TRBJ2-5	ASSYGRGGPETQY
16	TRBV20-1	TRBJ2-3	SARDPLGGRGSTDTQY
11	TRBV19	TRBJ2-3	ASSSGSGYTQY
12	TRBV9	TRBJ2-1	ASSPEVPYNEQF
14	TRBV7-9	TRBJ1-1	ASSSQDRGPNTEAF
14	TRBV6-5	TRBJ1-6	ASSYTWTGQNSPLH
11	TRBV20-1	TRBJ1-2	SARDSANYGYT
13	TRBV20-1	TRBJ2-4	SARDSGVVENIQY
17	TRBV7-9	TRBJ2-4	ASGLGKFPFVGEENIQY
11	TRBV6-5	TRBJ2-7	ASSRSGFYEQY
15	TRBV4-3	TRBJ2-1	ASSHSTTSGGADEQF
13	TRBV11-2	TRBJ2-5	ASSITVAEGETQY
12	TRBV6-2/TRBV6-3	TRBJ2-5	ASSPSPLQETQY
14	TRBV6-1	TRBJ2-6	ASRVPPSSGANVLT